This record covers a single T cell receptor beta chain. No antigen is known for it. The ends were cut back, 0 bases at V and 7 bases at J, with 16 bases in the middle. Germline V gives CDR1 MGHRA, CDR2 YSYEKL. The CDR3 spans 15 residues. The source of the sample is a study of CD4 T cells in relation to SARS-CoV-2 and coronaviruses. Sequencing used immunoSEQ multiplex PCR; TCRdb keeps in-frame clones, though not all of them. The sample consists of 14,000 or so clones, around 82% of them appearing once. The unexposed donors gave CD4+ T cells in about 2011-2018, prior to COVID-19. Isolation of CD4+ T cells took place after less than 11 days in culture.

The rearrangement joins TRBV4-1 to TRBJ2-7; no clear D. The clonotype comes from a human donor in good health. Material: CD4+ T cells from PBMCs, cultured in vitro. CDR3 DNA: TGCGCCAGCAGCCAAGAAGGACCCCTTGGGTGGGAGCAGTACTTC. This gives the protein CASSQEGPLGWEQYF.